These 6 T cell receptor beta chains originate from one sample sequenced in a study of cytomegalovirus exposure and HLA in healthy donors. With 60 Vbeta and 13 Jbeta primers, the PCR was carried out. Method: immunoSEQ multiplex PCR; TCRdb's copy keeps in-frame clones and lacks some. The repertoire holds around 130,000 clones, approximately 61% seen once, with 1.6% in the top ten. Specimen: PBMCs. All receptors derive from a man aged 25-45 years in good health and CMV-seropositive.

V and J are TRBV4-3 and TRBJ2-1, with D uncertain. The CDR3 has 16 residues. Germline V lookup: CDR1 LGHNA, CDR2 YSLEER. Trimming removed 0 bases from V and 4 bases from J, with 13 bases in between. The CDR3 spells CASSQESAVKYNEQFF. CDR3 sequence (DNA): TGCGCCAGCAGCCAAGAAAGCGCGGTAAAGTACAATGAGCAGTTCTTC.

J is TRBJ2-7 and V is TRBV7-8; 7 bases match TRBD2. The germline gives CDR1 SGHVS, CDR2 FQNEAQ. Unmatched junction bases numbered 10, after V lost 5 bases and J lost 3 bases. This CDR3 region has 15 residues. CDR3 residues: CASSLGGGVNYEQYF. The CDR3, as DNA: TGTGCCAGCAGCCTTGGGGGGGGAGTGAACTACGAGCAGTACTTC. The full variable domain, completed using reference TRBV7-8 and TRBJ2-7, is GAGVSQSPRYKVAKRGQDVALRCDPISGHVSLFWYQQALGQGPEFLTYFQNEAQLDKSGLPSDRFFAERPEGSVSTLKIQRTQQEDSAVYLCASSLGGGVNYEQYFGPGTRLTVT.

This clone showed up just a few times. The rearrangement joins TRBV2 to TRBJ1-1, with D possibly matching TRBD1 (6 bases). CDR3 length: 13 residues. The germline gives CDR1 SNHLY, CDR2 FYNNEI. Between the trimmed V and J ends, which lost 6 bases and 2 bases, there was a span of 10 bases. This CDR3 is CASSGQTNTEAFF. The DNA for the CDR3 is TGTGCCAGCAGCGGACAGACTAACACTGAAGCTTTCTTT.

This chain uses TRBV29-1 with TRBJ1-1, with TRBD1 as a possible D gene (5 bases). Between the trimmed V and J ends, which lost 5 bases and 4 bases, there was a span of 14 bases. This CDR3 has 13 residues. Germline V lookup: CDR1 SQVTM, CDR2 ANQGSEA. This CDR3 is CSVRSQTATEAFF. DNA for the CDR3: TGCAGCGTTCGTTCGCAGACAGCCACTGAAGCTTTCTTT.

The gene calls are TRBV4-3 and TRBJ2-7; weak D call: TRBD2 (5 bases). This CDR3 has 15 amino acids. Germline lookup yields CDR1 LGHNA and CDR2 YSLEER. Trimming took 2 bases from V and 4 from J, leaving 15 bases between them. The CDR3 here is CASSQYLGLRYEQYF. CDR3 DNA sequence: TGCGCCAGCAGCCAATACCTAGGACTGCGGTACGAGCAGTACTTC.

As for this clone: The sample has other DNA sequences that encode this CDR3 too. The chain links TRBV7-6 to TRBJ2-7; no firm D call. V lost 2 bases and J lost 0, with 8 bases in between. The germline V gene encodes CDR1 SGHVS and CDR2 FNYEAQ. The CDR3 length is 14 residues. CDR3 coding DNA: TGTGCCAGCAGCTTATCCCCTAGCTCCTACGAGCAGTACTTC. Protein product: CASSLSPSSYEQYF.